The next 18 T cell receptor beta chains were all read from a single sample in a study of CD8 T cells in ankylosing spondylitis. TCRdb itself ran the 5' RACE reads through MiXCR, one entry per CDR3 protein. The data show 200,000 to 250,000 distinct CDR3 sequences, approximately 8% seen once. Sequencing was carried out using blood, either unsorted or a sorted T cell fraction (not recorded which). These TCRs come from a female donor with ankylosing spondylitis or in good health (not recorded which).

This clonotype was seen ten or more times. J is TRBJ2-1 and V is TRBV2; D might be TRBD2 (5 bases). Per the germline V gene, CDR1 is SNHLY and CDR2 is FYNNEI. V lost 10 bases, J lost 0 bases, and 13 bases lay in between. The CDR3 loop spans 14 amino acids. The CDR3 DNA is TGTGCCACCATGACTGGGAGCTCCTACAATGAGCAGTTCTTC. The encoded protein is CATMTGSSYNEQFF.

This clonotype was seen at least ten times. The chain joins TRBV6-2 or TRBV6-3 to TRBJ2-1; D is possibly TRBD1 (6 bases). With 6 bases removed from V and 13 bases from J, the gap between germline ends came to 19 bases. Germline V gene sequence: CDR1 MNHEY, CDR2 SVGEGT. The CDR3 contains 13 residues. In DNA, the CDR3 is TGTGCCAGCAGCGAACTCCTTAGGACAGAACAGTTCTTC. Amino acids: CASSELLRTEQFF.

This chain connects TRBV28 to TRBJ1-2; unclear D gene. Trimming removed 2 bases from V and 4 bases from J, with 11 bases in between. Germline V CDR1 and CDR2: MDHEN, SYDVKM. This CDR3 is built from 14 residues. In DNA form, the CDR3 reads TGTGCCAGCAGTTTACGGGCAGGCCCCTATGGCTACACCTTC. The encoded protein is CASSLRAGPYGYTF.

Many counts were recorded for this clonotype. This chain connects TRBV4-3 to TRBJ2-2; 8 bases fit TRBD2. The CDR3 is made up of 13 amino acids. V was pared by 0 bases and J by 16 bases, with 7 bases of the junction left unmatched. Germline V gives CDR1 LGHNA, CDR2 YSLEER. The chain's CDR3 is CASSQDQGLVPFF. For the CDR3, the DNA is TGCGCCAGCAGCCAAGATCAGGGACTAGTCCCGTTTTTT.

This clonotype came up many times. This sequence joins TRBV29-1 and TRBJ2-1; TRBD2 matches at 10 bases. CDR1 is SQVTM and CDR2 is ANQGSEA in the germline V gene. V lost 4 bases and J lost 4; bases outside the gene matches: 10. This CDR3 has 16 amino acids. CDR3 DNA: TGCAGCGTTGTCGATAGCGGGAGGATACAATACAATGAGCAGTTCTTC. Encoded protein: CSVVDSGRIQYNEQFF.

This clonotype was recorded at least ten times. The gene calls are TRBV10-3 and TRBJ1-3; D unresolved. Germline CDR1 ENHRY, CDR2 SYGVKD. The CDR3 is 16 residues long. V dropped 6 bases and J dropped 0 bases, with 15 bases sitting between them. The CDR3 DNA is TGTGCCATCAGCACCGGAACAGTCGGCTCTGGAAACACCATATATTTT. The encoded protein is CAISTGTVGSGNTIYF.

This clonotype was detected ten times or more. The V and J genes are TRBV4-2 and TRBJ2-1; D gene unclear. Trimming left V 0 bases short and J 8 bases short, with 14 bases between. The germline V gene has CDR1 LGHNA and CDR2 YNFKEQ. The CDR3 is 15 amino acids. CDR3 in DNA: TGTGCCAGCAGCCAAGAGGATCGTCGTATCGATGAGCAGTTCTTC. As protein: CASSQEDRRIDEQFF.

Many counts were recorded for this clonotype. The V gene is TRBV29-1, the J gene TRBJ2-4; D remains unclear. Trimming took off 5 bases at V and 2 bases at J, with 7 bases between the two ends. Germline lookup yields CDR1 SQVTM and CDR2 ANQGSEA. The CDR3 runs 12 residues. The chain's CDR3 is CSVRYSKNIQYF. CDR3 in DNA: TGCAGCGTTCGGTATTCCAAAAACATTCAGTACTTC.

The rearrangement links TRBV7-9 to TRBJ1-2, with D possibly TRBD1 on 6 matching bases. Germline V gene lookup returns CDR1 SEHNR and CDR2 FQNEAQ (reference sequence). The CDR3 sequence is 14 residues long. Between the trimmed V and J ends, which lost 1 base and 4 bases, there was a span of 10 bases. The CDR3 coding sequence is TGTGCCAGCAGCTTAGGGGGGGCTCCCTATGGCTACACCTTC. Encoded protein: CASSLGGAPYGYTF. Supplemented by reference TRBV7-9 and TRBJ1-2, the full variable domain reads DTGVSQNPRHKITKRGQNVTFRCDPISEHNRLYWYRQTLGQGPEFLTYFQNEAQLEKSRLLSDRFSAERPKGSFSTLEIQRTEQGDSAMYLCASSLGGAPYGYTFGSGTRLTVV.

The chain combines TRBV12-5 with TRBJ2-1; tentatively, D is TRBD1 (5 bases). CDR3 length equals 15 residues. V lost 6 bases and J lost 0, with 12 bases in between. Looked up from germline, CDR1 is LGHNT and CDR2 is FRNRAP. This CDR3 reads CASGLQESSYNEQFF. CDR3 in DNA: TGTGCTAGTGGCTTACAGGAAAGCTCCTACAATGAGCAGTTCTTC.

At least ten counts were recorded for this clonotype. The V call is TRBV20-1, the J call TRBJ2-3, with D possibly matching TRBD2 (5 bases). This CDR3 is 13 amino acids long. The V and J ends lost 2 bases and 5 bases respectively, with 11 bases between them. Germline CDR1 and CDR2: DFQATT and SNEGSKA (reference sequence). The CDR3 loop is CSARRPSLDTQYF. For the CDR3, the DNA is TGCAGTGCTAGACGGCCTAGCCTAGATACGCAGTATTTT.

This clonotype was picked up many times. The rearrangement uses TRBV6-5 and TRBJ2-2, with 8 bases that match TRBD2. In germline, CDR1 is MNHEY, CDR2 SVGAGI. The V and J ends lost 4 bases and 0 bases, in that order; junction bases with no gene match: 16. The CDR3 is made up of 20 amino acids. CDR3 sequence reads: CASSWLREAEVITNTGELFF. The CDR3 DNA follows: TGTGCCAGCAGTTGGCTGCGGGAGGCCGAAGTAATAACGAACACCGGGGAGCTGTTTTTT.

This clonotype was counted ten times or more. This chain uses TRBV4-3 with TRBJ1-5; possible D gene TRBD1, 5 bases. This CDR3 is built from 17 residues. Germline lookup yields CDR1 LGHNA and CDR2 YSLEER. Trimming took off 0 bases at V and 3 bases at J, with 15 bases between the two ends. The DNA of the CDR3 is TGCGCCAGCAGCCAAGATAGGAGGGCAGGGAACAATCAGCCCCAGCATTTT. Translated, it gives CASSQDRRAGNNQPQHF.

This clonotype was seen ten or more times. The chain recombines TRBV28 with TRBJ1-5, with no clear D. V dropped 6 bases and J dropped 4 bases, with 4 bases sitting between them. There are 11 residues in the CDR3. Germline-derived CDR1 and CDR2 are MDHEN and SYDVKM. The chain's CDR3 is CASRSNQPQHF. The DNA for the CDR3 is TGTGCCAGCAGGTCGAATCAGCCCCAGCATTTT.

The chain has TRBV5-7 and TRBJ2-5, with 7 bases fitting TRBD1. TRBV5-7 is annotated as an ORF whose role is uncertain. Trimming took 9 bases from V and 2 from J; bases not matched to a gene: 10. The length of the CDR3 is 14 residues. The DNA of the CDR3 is TGTGCCACCCCTAAACCGGGACAGCAAGAGACCCAGTACTTC. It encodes CATPKPGQQETQYF.

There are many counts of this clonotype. As DNA, the CDR3 is TGCAGTGCTGGCCGGGACAACTACAATGAGCAGTTCTTC. Its protein is CSAGRDNYNEQFF. This rearrangement joins TRBV20-1 to TRBJ2-1; tentative D call: TRBD1 (6 bases). Germline V gives CDR1 DFQATT, CDR2 SNEGSKA (reference sequence). The CDR3 covers 13 residues. The germline V and J ends were trimmed by 5 bases and 3 bases, with 11 bases remaining between them.

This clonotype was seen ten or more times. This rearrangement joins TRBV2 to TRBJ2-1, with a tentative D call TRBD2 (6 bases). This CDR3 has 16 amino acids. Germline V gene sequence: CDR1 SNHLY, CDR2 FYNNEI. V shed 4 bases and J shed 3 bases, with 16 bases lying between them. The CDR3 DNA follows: TGTGCCAGCAGTGTCGAAAGCGGAGGGGTCTACAATGAGCAGTTCTTC. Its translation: CASSVESGGVYNEQFF.

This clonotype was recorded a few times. CDR3 sequence: CASSQSAPGQGPSYEQYF. For the CDR3, the DNA is TGCGCCAGCAGTCAATCGGCCCCCGGACAGGGGCCCTCCTACGAGCAGTACTTC. This rearrangement joins TRBV23-1 to TRBJ2-7, with 9 positions matching TRBD1. TRBV23-1 is an ORF; its function is uncertain. This CDR3 has 18 amino acids. Trimming at V came to 0 bases and at J to 0 bases, leaving 9 bases not matched to a gene.